The 22 T cell receptor beta chains listed next were all sequenced from one sample in a study of blood T cells in healthy people across ages. The use of a sample-barcoded 5' primer and a J-beta primer mix characterized a second PCR of about 6 to 12 cycles. A single record per CDR3 protein comes from TCRdb applying MiXCR to the 5' RACE reads. The sample holds 1.5 million to 2 million distinct CDR3 sequences, about 35% seen once. Sequencing used blood. The receptor set was obtained from a woman in her 30s in good health.

This clonotype has more than one count but fewer than ten. V usage is TRBV20-1 and J usage is TRBJ2-3; 13 bases align to TRBD2. This CDR3 has 14 residues. Per germline, CDR1 DFQATT and CDR2 SNEGSKA (reference sequence). V shed 6 bases and J 6 bases; nucleotides not matched to a gene: 6. Here the CDR3 reads CSAAGLAGSDTQYF. DNA for the CDR3: TGCAGTGCAGCGGGACTAGCGGGAAGTGATACGCAGTATTTT.

The chain couples TRBV7-9 to TRBJ2-7; D is unclear. The closer fit of TRBJ2-5 to the DNA end suggests the J call may be wrong. The CDR3 is made up of 11 amino acids. From germline, CDR1 is SEHNR and CDR2 FQNEAQ (reference sequence). CDR3 DNA: TGTGCCAGCAGCGCCTACGAGACCCAGTACTTC. Protein product: CASSAYETQYF.

The chain carries TRBV9 and TRBJ2-1; D gene uncertain. V was shortened by 6 bases and J by 0 bases, with 7 bases between the two germline ends. This CDR3 comprises 13 residues. CDR1 is SGDLS, CDR2 YYNGEE, per germline. The DNA for the CDR3 is TGTGCCAGCAACGTGGACTCCTACAATGAGCAGTTCTTC. Its protein is CASNVDSYNEQFF. The whole variable domain, remainder taken from reference TRBV9 and TRBJ2-1, is DSGVTQTPKHLITATGQRVTLRCSPRSGDLSVYWYQQSLDQGLQFLIQYYNGEERAKGNILERFSAQQFPDLHSELNLSSLELGDSALYFCASNVDSYNEQFFGPGTRLTVL.

The V gene is TRBV10-2, the J gene TRBJ2-3; D gene unclear. V was cut by 6 bases and J by 3 bases, with 10 bases left in between. CDR3 length equals 13 residues. Germline CDR1 reads WSHSY; CDR2 reads SAAADI. CDR3 sequence reads: CASRSPFTDTQYF. The CDR3 DNA reads as TGCGCCAGCAGATCCCCTTTTACAGATACGCAGTATTTT.

The CDR3 sequence: CASSSWRSGRGDEQYF. Here the CDR3 DNA reads TGCGCCAGCAGCTCGTGGCGTAGCGGGAGGGGTGACGAGCAGTACTTC. This chain uses TRBV5-1 with TRBJ2-7; TRBD2 aligns across 11 bases. The CDR3 length is 16 residues. CDR1 is SGHRS, CDR2 YFSETQ, per germline. Trimming took 3 bases from V and 5 from J; bases not matched to a gene: 10.

The J gene is TRBJ2-1, the V gene TRBV28, with D possibly being TRBD2 (5 bases). The CDR3 has 13 residues. Trimming pared 10 bases from V and 6 bases from J, leaving 16 bases between. Germline CDR1 MDHEN, CDR2 SYDVKM. In nucleotides, the CDR3 is TGTGCCACCGAGGCCGGGGATGGCAATGAGCAGTTCTTC. Residues: CATEAGDGNEQFF.

This clonotype appeared a few times. V and J are TRBV3-1 and TRBJ2-3; TRBD2 matches at 10 bases. Trimming at V came to 2 bases and at J to 4 bases, leaving 3 bases not matched to a gene. The CDR3 extends over 15 amino acids. Looked up from germline, CDR1 is LGHDT and CDR2 is YNNKEL (reference sequence). CDR3 coding DNA: TGTGCCAGCAGCCAACTAGCGGGAGTGGCAGATACGCAGTATTTT. Its protein is CASSQLAGVADTQYF.

As for this clonotype: This may arise from a read error, as a much more abundant clone is one base away. The chain carries TRBV29-1 and TRBJ2-3; tentative D call: TRBD1 (6 bases). Trimming removed 6 bases from V and 6 bases from J, with 16 bases in between. This CDR3 is 13 amino acids long. Germline V lookup: CDR1 SQVTM, CDR2 ANQGSEA. CDR3 nucleotide sequence: TGCAGCGTCACCAGGGGCCCGGGGGATACGCAGTATTTT. This codes for CSVTRGPGDTQYF.

The J gene is TRBJ1-1, the V gene TRBV6-6, with D unresolved. Trimming shortened V by 0 bases and J by 6 bases, and 11 bases separated the two germline ends. Germline-derived CDR1 and CDR2 are MNHNY and SVGAGI (reference sequence). The CDR3 has 14 amino acids. The CDR3 DNA reads as TGTGCCAGCAGTTACTCTGAGGGTCGCGCTGAAGCTTTCTTT. Its protein is CASSYSEGRAEAFF.

The chain uses TRBV7-3 and TRBJ1-1; possibly TRBD1 for D (6 bases). This CDR3 has 14 residues. V gave up 2 bases and J gave up 4 bases, with 11 bases separating them. The V gene's germline CDR1 is SGHTA and CDR2 FQGTGA. This CDR3 is CASSLLPGVTEAFF. CDR3 bases: TGTGCCAGCAGCTTACTCCCAGGGGTCACTGAAGCTTTCTTT.

This clonotype was seen more than once but under ten times. CDR3 in amino acids: CASSEFPGSTEYQPQHF. In DNA, the CDR3 is TGTGCCAGCAGTGAATTCCCCGGCAGTACGGAATATCAGCCCCAGCATTTT. The genes are TRBV25-1 and TRBJ1-5; the D is unclear. CDR1 and CDR2 (germline): MGHDK, SYGVNS. V was cut by 1 base and J by 5 bases, with 18 bases left in between. This CDR3 has 17 amino acids.

This chain links TRBV18 with TRBJ1-2; tentatively, D is TRBD1 (6 bases). V lost 4 bases and J lost 3, with 18 bases in between. Germline-derived CDR1 and CDR2 are KGHSH and LQKENI. The CDR3 is 16 residues long. The CDR3 DNA reads TGTGCCAGCTCACGTACACAGGGAGGGCTTGACTATGGCTACACCTTC. It is translated as CASSRTQGGLDYGYTF.

This clonotype appeared a few times. The J gene is TRBJ2-7, the V gene TRBV4-1; D is uncertain. The V end was cut by 1 base, the J end by 1 base, with 17 bases between. The germline V gene encodes CDR1 MGHRA and CDR2 YSYEKL. The CDR3 runs to 17 residues. The CDR3 is CASSQAWPSPTSYEQYF. The CDR3, as DNA: TGCGCCAGCAGCCAAGCTTGGCCTAGTCCTACTTCCTACGAGCAGTACTTC.

This clonotype was seen a few times. The CDR3 spells CASSPELNGAVLGYTF. The CDR3 nucleotides are TGTGCCAGCAGTCCGGAGTTAAACGGGGCTGTTCTGGGCTACACCTTC. V usage is TRBV28 and J usage is TRBJ1-2; maybe TRBD1 (5 bases). V was trimmed by 5 bases and J by 8 bases, leaving 24 bases between them. This CDR3 has 16 residues. Germline V gene sequence: CDR1 MDHEN, CDR2 SYDVKM.

On this clonotype: One end of the junction varies from germline; a read error may be responsible. CDR3 sequence: CGASAAGGWDEQFF. As DNA, the CDR3 is TGCGGTGCTAGCGCAGCGGGAGGGTGGGATGAGCAGTTCTTC. The chain combines TRBV20-1 with TRBJ2-1; 10 bases line up with TRBD2. The germline CDR1 and CDR2 sequences are DFQATT and SNEGSKA (reference sequence). The CDR3 covers 14 residues.

This clonotype was recorded a few times. The genes are TRBV7-9 and TRBJ2-1, with a weak D call TRBD1 (5 bases). The CDR3 runs 13 residues. V was shortened by 5 bases and J by 10 bases, with 15 bases between the two germline ends. The germline V gene has CDR1 SEHNR and CDR2 FQNEAQ (reference sequence). The CDR3 loop reads CASSQTETYEQFF. CDR3 sequence (DNA): TGTGCCAGCAGCCAGACAGAGACCTACGAGCAGTTCTTC.

There are many counts of this clonotype. The rearrangement joins TRBV20-1 to TRBJ1-1; perhaps TRBD1 as D (5 bases). Germline values: CDR1 DFQATT, CDR2 SNEGSKA (reference sequence). The CDR3 has 11 amino acids. Trimming pared 3 bases from V and 11 bases from J, leaving 13 bases between. The CDR3 is CSASLRESAFF. The CDR3 DNA sequence: TGCAGTGCTAGTCTCAGGGAGTCGGCTTTCTTT.

The chain joins TRBV24-1 to TRBJ2-3, with a weak D call TRBD1 (5 bases). The CDR3 covers 14 residues. The germline gives CDR1 KGHDR, CDR2 SFDVKD. V was shortened by 3 bases and J by 2 bases, with 8 bases between the two germline ends. This chain's CDR3 is CATSDRGTTDTQYF. The CDR3 DNA is TGTGCCACCAGTGATAGGGGTACCACAGATACGCAGTATTTT.

In this sample, this clonotype turned up a few times. This rearrangement joins TRBV9 to TRBJ2-3, with 7 positions matching TRBD2. The V gene end was trimmed by 2 bases and the J gene end by 4 bases; junction bases not matched to a gene: 7. The CDR3 consists of 15 residues. Germline-derived CDR1 and CDR2 are SGDLS and YYNGEE. CDR3: CASSVSQRGADTQYF. The DNA of the CDR3 is TGTGCCAGCAGCGTCTCCCAGCGGGGTGCAGATACGCAGTATTTT.

The chain recombines TRBV2 with TRBJ2-7; D might be TRBD2 (6 bases). Germline V gene data show CDR1 as SNHLY and CDR2 as FYNNEI. V was cut by 8 bases and J by 1 base, with 18 bases left in between. The CDR3 spans 15 residues. The CDR3 coding sequence is TGTGCCAGCGTGGAGGGGCAGACGGGGTCCTACGAGCAGTACTTC. Translated, it gives CASVEGQTGSYEQYF.

This clonotype appeared many times. The J gene is TRBJ2-1, the V gene TRBV14; perhaps D is TRBD1 or TRBD2 (5 bases each). CDR3 size: 15 residues. Germline CDR1 reads SGHDN; CDR2 reads FVKESK. V lost 1 base to trimming and J lost 4 bases, with 11 bases between them. Here the CDR3 reads CASSQGGSVYNEQFF. For the CDR3, the DNA is TGTGCCAGCAGCCAAGGGGGGAGCGTGTACAATGAGCAGTTCTTC. The complete variable domain, with remaining parts taken from reference TRBV14 and TRBJ2-1, reads EAGVTQFPSHSVIEKGQTVTLRCDPISGHDNLYWYRRVMGKEIKFLLHFVKESKQDESGMPNNRFLAERTGGTYSTLKVQPAELEDSGVYFCASSQGGSVYNEQFFGPGTRLTVL.

This chain joins TRBV20-1 and TRBJ1-2; no reliable D call. Germline CDR1 and CDR2: DFQATT and SNEGSKA (reference sequence). The CDR3 is made up of 15 amino acids. V was clipped by 0 bases and J by 9 bases, with 20 bases between them. This chain's CDR3 is CSARDPNGGGASYTF. CDR3 coding DNA: TGCAGTGCTAGAGATCCAAACGGCGGAGGAGCGAGCTACACCTTC.